This record covers a single T cell receptor beta chain. The sample belongs to a study of response to subunit inactivated influenza vaccine. TCRdb analysed the RT-PCR reads with MiXCR anew, one entry per CDR3 protein. The sample has 500,000 to 600,000 distinct CDR3 sequences; approximately 17% are singletons. The CDR3 spans 16 residues. Germline lookup yields CDR1 SGHTA and CDR2 FQGNSA. The V gene end was trimmed by 2 bases and the J gene end by 5 bases; junction bases not matched to a gene: 8. This rearrangement joins TRBV7-2 to TRBJ2-5, with 10 bases identical to TRBD2. This clonotype originated in a man aged 50 to 69 who received an inactivated influenza vaccine. This specimen was CD4+ T cells sorted from PBMCs, taken less than 30 months after vaccination. CDR3 coding DNA: TGTGCCAGCAGCTTAATGGGCCTAGCGGGAGCGGAGACCCAGTACTTC. It yields the protein CASSLMGLAGAETQYF.